These 9 T cell receptor beta chains originate from one sample sequenced in a study of cytotoxic CD8 clonotypes in ibrutinib-treated CLL. Assay used: immunoSEQ multiplex PCR; TCRdb lists only in-frame clones, some missing. The sample has approximately 210,000 clones, 55% to 85% seen once. This sample comprised PBMCs, obtained after 24 months of ibrutinib treatment. All receptors derive from a human donor with chronic lymphocytic leukemia.

CDR3 in amino acids: CASSLAGLGGEQYF. Here the CDR3 DNA reads TGTGCCAGCAGCTTGGCGGGACTAGGTGGCGAGCAGTACTTC. This sequence joins TRBV7-2 and TRBJ2-7, with 8 positions matching TRBD2. The V gene's germline CDR1 is SGHTA and CDR2 FQGNSA. With V trimmed by 3 bases and J by 6 bases, 7 bases remained unmatched. The CDR3 is made up of 14 amino acids.

This clone turned up a few times. The chain couples TRBV27 to TRBJ2-4, with 7 bases matching TRBD1. CDR3 size: 15 residues. Germline V gives CDR1 MNHEY, CDR2 SMNVEV (reference sequence). The V and J ends lost 7 bases and 0 bases, in that order; junction bases with no gene match: 6. CDR3 DNA: TGTGCCAGCAAGGACAGGACCCTAGCCAAAAACATTCAGTACTTC. The encoded protein is CASKDRTLAKNIQYF.

With respect to this clone: Being one base from a much bigger clone, this may be a read error. V is TRBV6-6 and J is TRBJ2-7, with D uncertain. Germline V gives CDR1 MNHNY, CDR2 SVGAGI (reference sequence). V was pared by 6 bases and J by 2 bases, with 14 bases between. CDR3 size: 14 residues. CDR3: CASSQEYGPYEQYF. For the CDR3, the DNA is TGTGCCAGCAGCCAAGAGTACGGTCCCTACGAGCAGTACTTC.

This clone showed up just a few times. The chain combines TRBV5-1 with TRBJ1-2; a weak D match, TRBD1 (5 bases). CDR3 length: 13 amino acids. Looked up from germline, CDR1 is SGHRS and CDR2 is YFSETQ. V shed 0 bases and J shed 4 bases, with 7 bases lying between them. This chain's CDR3 is CASSLAQAYGYTF. In DNA, the CDR3 is TGCGCCAGCAGCTTGGCACAGGCCTATGGCTACACCTTC.

This chain connects TRBV6-4 to TRBJ2-1; TRBD2 matches 7 bases. The CDR3 has 16 amino acids. Germline trimming cut 4 bases from V and 1 base from J; bases unmatched to any gene: 7. The germline gives CDR1 MRHNA, CDR2 SNTAGT. CDR3: CASSVEAGFSYNEQFF. CDR3 sequence (DNA): TGTGCCAGCAGTGTGGAAGCGGGGTTTTCCTACAATGAGCAGTTCTTC.

The V and J genes are TRBV30 and TRBJ2-1, with TRBD1 matching 7 bases. Germline-derived CDR1 and CDR2 are GTSNPN and SVGIG (reference sequence). The length of the CDR3 is 13 residues. With 1 base clipped from V and 10 bases from J, the junction kept 7 bases outside the gene matches. This CDR3 reads CAWSEYRGREQFF. In nucleotides, the CDR3 is TGTGCCTGGAGTGAGTATAGGGGGCGCGAGCAGTTCTTC.

The gene calls are TRBV11-2 and TRBJ2-1, with TRBD2 identical over 8 bases. Per germline, CDR1 SGHAT and CDR2 FQNNGV. V lost 4 bases to trimming and J lost 1 base; unmatched junction nucleotides: 3. This CDR3 comprises 15 residues. Written as DNA, the CDR3 is TGTGCCAGCAGCTCGGGACTAGGGTCCTACAATGAGCAGTTCTTC. It codes for CASSSGLGSYNEQFF.

The chain recombines TRBV5-1 with TRBJ1-4; 7 nucleotides match TRBD1. The V gene end was trimmed by 0 bases and the J gene end by 7 bases; junction bases not matched to a gene: 3. The CDR3 runs 14 residues. Germline values: CDR1 SGHRS, CDR2 YFSETQ. CDR3: CASSLGTGSEKLFF. The CDR3 DNA sequence: TGCGCCAGCAGCTTGGGGACAGGTAGTGAAAAACTGTTTTTT.

The V call is TRBV6-5, the J call TRBJ2-1; the D call may be TRBD1 or TRBD2 (5 bases each). Germline V gives CDR1 MNHEY, CDR2 SVGAGI. The CDR3 is 16 residues long. Between the trimmed V and J ends, which lost 2 bases and 7 bases, there was a span of 18 bases. As DNA, the CDR3 is TGTGCCAGCAGTTACCCTGGGGGTAGGCTGAGGAATGAGCAGTTCTTC. It yields the protein CASSYPGGRLRNEQFF.